This TCR beta chain was obtained from a study of T cells in localized non-small cell lung cancer. General study results and limits: The highest T cell clonality was in uninvolved adjacent lung, above tumor.

On this clone: Its specificity is unknown.

Germline V gene sequence: CDR1 MNHNS, CDR2 SASEGT. CDR3 length: 15 amino acids. With 6 bases clipped from V and 5 bases from J, the junction kept 9 bases outside the gene matches. Clones were sequenced by immunoSEQ multiplex PCR, and TCRdb holds only the in-frame ones, with some missing. This sample has tens of thousands of clones, with around 86% found just once. The chain combines TRBV6-1 with TRBJ2-5, with 10 nucleotides matching TRBD1. This receptor was obtained from a female donor at least 60 years old with stage II squamous cell lung carcinoma. Specimen: peripheral blood, collected before any cancer treatment. The CDR3 here is CASRSRTGGLETQYF. The CDR3 coding sequence is TGTGCCAGCAGATCCCGGACAGGGGGATTGGAGACCCAGTACTTC.